The next 4 T cell receptor beta chains were all read from a single sample in a study of CD8 T cells in ankylosing spondylitis. In TCRdb, the 5' RACE reads were re-called with MiXCR into one record per CDR3 protein. The sample lists around 300,000 distinct CDR3 sequences; roughly 12% were seen once. Sequenced input: blood, either unsorted or a sorted T cell fraction (not recorded which). All receptors come from a female donor with ankylosing spondylitis or in good health (not recorded which).

In its sample, this clonotype was seen many times. The chain links TRBV27 to TRBJ1-6, with D uncertain. Trimming took 9 bases from V and 6 from J, leaving 12 bases between them. The germline gives CDR1 MNHEY, CDR2 SMNVEV (reference sequence). This CDR3 has 13 residues. CDR3 nucleotides: TGTGCCAGTAGACTAAACCGTAATTCACCCCTCCACTTT. Translating gives CASRLNRNSPLHF.

Many counts were recorded for this clonotype. J is TRBJ2-2 and V is TRBV5-1; unclear D gene. Germline CDR1 and CDR2: SGHRS and YFSETQ. This CDR3 spans 12 amino acids. V was shortened by 6 bases and J by 3 bases, with 6 bases between the two germline ends. CDR3 protein: CASMEDTGELFF. DNA of the CDR3: TGCGCCAGCATGGAAGACACCGGGGAGCTGTTTTTT.

Many counts were recorded for this clonotype. This chain uses TRBV5-5 with TRBJ2-5; the D gene is possibly TRBD2 (6 bases). From germline, CDR1 is SGHKS and CDR2 YYEKEE (reference sequence). Trimming shortened V by 6 bases and J by 3 bases, and 15 bases separated the two germline ends. This CDR3 is 14 amino acids long. The CDR3 DNA is TGTGCCAGCATGATTGGGCGGGGAAAAGAGACCCAGTACTTC. Its protein product is CASMIGRGKETQYF.

This clonotype showed up many times. This chain connects TRBV5-1 to TRBJ1-2, with 8 bases that match TRBD1. J gave up 5 bases and V 6 bases, and 6 bases lay outside the gene matches. Germline V gene data show CDR1 as SGHRS and CDR2 as YFSETQ. The CDR3 is made up of 13 amino acids. CDR3 sequence: CASTITGGYGYTF. CDR3 in DNA: TGCGCCAGCACGATTACAGGGGGATATGGCTACACCTTC.